This T cell receptor beta chain was documented in a study of T cells in localized non-small cell lung cancer (dated by TCRdb to 2020 to 2022). About the study as a whole: The study examined T cell repertoires in hundreds of patients with early-stage NSCLC and compared tumors with uninvolved tumor-adjacent lungs. The cohort consisted of 200 to 250 treatment-naive NSCLC patients whose localized lung tumors had been resected. A mean age of around 69 years was recorded for the NSCLC patients, of whom under 150 were male and about a hundred were female.

Overall study results and their limits: Uninvolved tumor-adjacent lung showed the highest T cell clonality, higher than tumor, which suggests more focused antigenic responses in the uninvolved tumor-adjacent lung. Longer overall survival was associated with higher T cell density in blood, whereas shorter survival was associated with higher clonality in adjacent lung. Since the design was exploratory, TCR variables were selected using unadjusted p-values with no false-discovery rate correction. A median of about 55 of the top 100 tumor clones were detected in paired uninvolved adjacent lung, and some 29 of these tumor clones were also found among the top 100 clones of the paired uninvolved adjacent lung. Because multi-region tumor sequencing was not done, intratumor heterogeneity could not be ruled out.

The CDR3, from cysteine to phenylalanine, totals 18 residues. The CDR3 DNA has 54 bases and is translated from base 1. From the germline V gene, CDR1 is LGHNA and CDR2 is YNFKEQ. The V end loses 1 base and the J end loses 0 bases, and a stretch of 15 bases separates them. In this sample, this clone turned up once. The specificity of this receptor is unknown. Base-call qualities are not available, and no considerably larger clone is one nucleotide away. At diagnosis, peripheral blood, uninvolved tumor-adjacent lung and tumor were collected and were preserved as a mix of fresh-frozen and FFPE material. Blood samples were analyzed as peripheral blood mononuclear cells for TCR repertoire profiling. The immunoSEQ Assay was used to sequence TCR beta CDR3 regions from DNA. Under the source paper's analysis protocol: To compute T cell density, TCR beta template counts were normalized to usable DNA, which was estimated by amplifying housekeeping genes. Richness was estimated with the preseqR package, extrapolating to 400,000 templates for PBMC samples and 120,000 templates for tissue samples. Clonality was taken to be one minus Pielou's evenness. Tissue-enriched TCRs were identified by differential abundance testing using productive amino-acid clonotypes, minimum total count 5 and alpha 0.1. The Jaccard Index and the Morisita Overlap Index were used to measure repertoire overlap between compartments. TCR beta CDR3s were clustered by GLIPH together with public tetramer-defined viral CDR3s, and at least three viral sequences plus V-gene enrichment were required for viral motifs. Held by TCRdb, this immuneACCESS table contains in-frame sequences only and omits some clones. Under half of the omission traces to an unresolved V gene where checked; the cause of the rest is unknown. V and J calls and clone size come straight from that table; D and trimming were deduced from the DNA. The sample contains fewer than 40,000 clones, around 84% of them found a single time. The ten largest clonotypes hold under 5.5% of the sample.

The sample in question was peripheral blood, obtained before any cancer treatment. The chain joins TRBV4-2 to TRBJ1-4, with TRBD1 as a weak D call on 6 bases. This clonotype was sampled from a male donor aged 60 or older with stage III lung adenocarcinoma. The CDR3 protein: CASSQGQVMGPTNEKLFF. DNA sequence: TGTGCCAGCAGCCAAGGACAGGTAATGGGGCCAACTAATGAAAAACTGTTTTTT.